This T cell receptor (beta chain) was captured in a study of beta chain features in type 1 diabetes (dated by TCRdb to the late 2010s). Notes on the research overall: No differences in mean age, gender distribution, total cell number or subset yield were found between patients and healthy donors. A total of roughly 100 million sorted cells were examined across all samples, and the number of cells per subset was strongly correlated with RNA yield. In the study, recently diagnosed type 1 diabetes patients and matched healthy donors were compared on the TCRB repertoires of their sorted circulating CD4+ T cell subsets. Regulatory and stem cell-like memory subsets were isolated from only 8 patients and roughly eight healthy donors, whereas naive and central memory subsets came from all 30 or so donors.

Trimming costs V 5 bases and J 3 bases, and their ends lie 17 bases apart. The CDR3 runs 15 amino acids, cysteine and phenylalanine included. The DNA shown is the 45-base CDR3, in frame from base 1. CDR1 and CDR2 (MDHEN, SYDVKM) derive from the germline V gene. Of note for this clone: The specificity of this receptor is unknown. No base quality information exists; no much larger clone differs at one position.

From each donor, a single peripheral blood sample of approximately 0.11 L on average was drawn into heparinised tubes. A BD FACSAria II was used to sort naive, central memory, regulatory and stem cell-like memory CD4+ T cells with a panel that included CD45RO, CCR7, CD25, CD127, CD95 and CD27. A purity above 98% was achieved for all sorted populations. PBMCs were isolated right away by Lymphoprep density gradient centrifugation and were stained directly, without culture. So that batch effects would be minimized, each experiment stained and sorted samples in pairs, pairing one healthy donor with one patient. General findings and caveats noted by the study authors: Type 1 diabetes patients showed a moderate but significant shortening of TCRB CDR3 length in all four CD4+ subsets. Because the HLA sub-analyses included only small numbers of individuals, any influence of HLA type on TCRB rearrangement was left unresolved. Because cDNA was sequenced instead of genomic DNA, activated cells with high expression could be over-represented, although the groups did not differ in activation or CD3 levels. PCR may preferentially amplify shorter templates, but because patient and control samples were amplified and corrected together, any resulting skew would affect both groups equally. Fewer insertions and more nucleotide deletions at VDJ recombination sites were observed in patients with type 1 diabetes, implying thymic rearrangement abnormalities. Naive, central memory and regulatory TCRB repertoires appeared to be more similar among patients than among healthy donors.

The entire amount of isolated RNA was reverse transcribed using the High Capacity cDNA Reverse Transcription Kit, so the sequenced TCRB transcripts were expressed ones. Naive, central memory and regulatory T cell samples underwent deep immunoSEQ sequencing, averaging around 4 million total reads per sample. After sorted cells were lysed in RLT buffer, RNA was extracted with DNase-treated RNeasy Micro or Mini kits, with the choice depending on cell number. To prevent cross-contamination, each cell subset was processed individually, whereas patient and healthy donor samples were processed jointly. Using the immunoSEQ multiplex PCR, TCRB sequences were amplified from cDNA into 87-bp fragments spanning the CDR3 region. Sequencing of the amplicons was done on the Illumina HiSeq platform. In the authors' own workflow: PCR bias was corrected computationally using synthetic template baselines, and reads within Hamming distance 2 were collapsed, with unmergeable singletons discarded. Reads were aligned to IMGT to assign V, D and J genes, CDR3 length, and insertions or deletions at six rearrangement sites. Within each subset, clonotype counts were normalized to sorted cell number, after which true diversity and Gini coefficients were computed with the tcR R package. The overlap coefficient, calculated on TCRB nucleotide sequences, was used to quantify repertoire sharing. The clones in this table, taken by TCRdb from immuneACCESS, are in-frame only. Not every clone is retained; where verified, under half of the shortfall comes from an unresolved V gene, and the cause of the rest is unknown. V, J and clone size reflect that table, while D and trimming were determined from the DNA. The sample table shows 110,000 to 150,000 clones, and about 8.7% are seen once. Jointly, the top ten make up 0.55% to 0.85% of the sample.

The V and J genes are TRBV28 and TRBJ2-7; a confident D gene designation cannot be given. This sequence originates from a man between 18 and 29 years old in good health. Sequencing was carried out using central memory CD4+ T cells from blood. In nucleotides, the sequence is TGTGCCAGCAGTCCTCCTGGCGGCCTTAACTACGAGCAGTACTTC. Protein translation: CASSPPGGLNYEQYF.